The 17 T cell receptor beta chains reported below all come from one sample, sequenced in a study of CD8 T cells in ankylosing spondylitis. MiXCR, applied by TCRdb to the 5' RACE reads, yields one record per CDR3 protein. The repertoire holds about 240,000 distinct CDR3 sequences, with 9.5% to 12% as singletons. Sequenced material: blood, either unsorted or a sorted T cell fraction (not recorded which). Every receptor here comes from a male donor with ankylosing spondylitis or in good health (not recorded which).

This clonotype was detected many times. V is TRBV27 and J is TRBJ2-7; TRBD1 aligns across 9 bases. The CDR3 is 17 amino acids. J was trimmed by 2 bases and V by 4 bases; bases with no gene match: 12. CDR1 MNHEY and CDR2 SMNVEV come from the germline V gene (reference sequence). In DNA form, the CDR3 reads TGTGCCAGCAGTTCAAACCCTCGGACAGGGGAAACCTACGAGCAGTACTTC. Translating it yields CASSSNPRTGETYEQYF.

Comment on this clonotype: A read error is possible here, since a much larger clone lies one base away. V and J are TRBV7-9 and TRBJ2-7; 9 bases are a match to TRBD1. Germline loops: CDR1 SEHNR, CDR2 FQNEAQ (reference sequence). This CDR3 region has 13 residues. CDR3 DNA sequence: TGTACCAGCAAGGGGACAGGGACCTACGAGCAGTACTTC. As protein: CTSKGTGTYEQYF.

This clonotype was detected many times. The chain employs TRBV12-3 or TRBV12-4 and TRBJ1-2, with D tentatively TRBD1 (5 bases). The CDR3 covers 17 residues. V lost 2 bases and J lost 4, with 20 bases in between. The CDR3: CASSLYREGDSGYGYTF. DNA for the CDR3: TGTGCCAGCAGTTTATATCGGGAAGGGGACTCCGGCTATGGCTACACCTTC.

This clonotype showed up many times. The rearrangement links TRBV20-1 to TRBJ1-2; a weak D match, TRBD1 (5 bases). Germline-derived CDR1 and CDR2 are DFQATT and SNEGSKA (reference sequence). V shed 8 bases and J shed 7 bases, with 20 bases lying between them. The CDR3 is made up of 13 amino acids. CDR3 loop: CSSYSGGAGGYTF. CDR3 bases: TGCAGTTCCTACTCGGGAGGGGCAGGTGGCTACACCTTC.

In its sample, this clonotype was seen many times. The rearrangement uses TRBV5-1 and TRBJ2-2; D is ambiguous. V was clipped by 3 bases and J by 0 bases, with 15 bases between them. The CDR3 loop spans 17 amino acids. Germline CDR1 SGHRS, CDR2 YFSETQ. The CDR3 region is CASSSVTRRTNTGELFF. DNA for the CDR3: TGCGCCAGCAGCTCCGTAACCCGACGAACGAACACCGGGGAGCTGTTTTTT.

This clonotype has at least ten counts. V usage is TRBV20-1 and J usage is TRBJ1-2; D is unresolved. Germline V CDR1 and CDR2: DFQATT, SNEGSKA (reference sequence). This CDR3 is 14 amino acids long. Trimming stripped 0 bases from V and 3 bases from J, with 11 bases between. The CDR3 spells CSARDRRRDYGYTF. CDR3 bases: TGCAGTGCTAGAGATCGTCGGAGAGACTATGGCTACACCTTC.

As regards this clonotype: A junction boundary mismatches the germline segment, possibly from a read error. This chain connects TRBV11-2 to TRBJ2-3; TRBD2 matches 9 bases. Germline V gives CDR1 SGHAT, CDR2 FQNNGV. The CDR3 consists of 17 residues. CDR3 sequence (DNA): TGTGTCAGCAGCGTAGAGGGGATAGCGGGGGTGGCAGATACGCAGTATTTT. Its protein product is CVSSVEGIAGVADTQYF.

This clonotype occurred many times. This chain uses TRBV5-1 with TRBJ2-7; 9 bases map to TRBD1. With V trimmed by 7 bases and J by 4 bases, 6 bases remained unmatched. The germline V gene has CDR1 SGHRS and CDR2 YFSETQ. The CDR3 length is 13 residues. CDR3 protein: CASRLGQGYEQYF. The DNA of the CDR3 is TGCGCCAGCCGACTAGGACAGGGGTACGAGCAGTACTTC.

In its sample, this clonotype was seen many times. The V gene is TRBV5-1, the J gene TRBJ2-5; a weak D match, TRBD1 (5 bases). Trimming left V 0 bases short and J 2 bases short, with 11 bases between. Germline V gives CDR1 SGHRS, CDR2 YFSETQ. The CDR3 spans 15 residues. The CDR3: CASSLGGRPQETQYF. CDR3 bases: TGCGCCAGCAGCTTGGGGGGCCGCCCGCAAGAGACCCAGTACTTC.

This clonotype was counted ten times or more. The gene calls are TRBV5-1 and TRBJ2-2; D remains ambiguous. The V end was cut by 1 base, the J end by 4 bases, with 11 bases between. The CDR3 has 15 amino acids. The germline gives CDR1 SGHRS, CDR2 YFSETQ. The chain's CDR3 is CASSLWALGTGELFF. The CDR3 bases are TGCGCCAGCAGCTTGTGGGCGTTGGGCACCGGGGAGCTGTTTTTT.

This clonotype was picked up many times. The chain has TRBV2 and TRBJ2-7; D is ambiguous. Germline CDR1 SNHLY, CDR2 FYNNEI. The V and J ends lost 7 bases and 1 base respectively, with 8 bases between them. This CDR3 is 12 amino acids long. As DNA, the CDR3 is TGTGCCAGCAATTTCGGGTCCTACGAGCAGTACTTC. Translation gives CASNFGSYEQYF.

This clonotype occurred many times. The CDR3 sequence is CASSPPSFYGYTF. CDR3 bases: TGTGCCAGCAGCCCTCCTTCCTTCTATGGCTACACCTTC. V gene TRBV3-1 combines with J gene TRBJ1-2; no firm D call. Germline assignment: CDR1 LGHDT and CDR2 YNNKEL (reference sequence). CDR3 length: 13 amino acids. V dropped 4 bases and J dropped 4 bases, with 10 bases sitting between them.

Within the sample, this clonotype is medium-sized (0.01 to 0.1%). The chain has TRBV6-2 or TRBV6-3 and TRBJ2-7; the D is unclear. The CDR3 spans 12 residues. Germline CDR1 MNHEY, CDR2 SVGEGT. V was trimmed by 2 bases and J by 3 bases, leaving 5 bases between them. The CDR3 here is CASSYNGYEQYF. Written as DNA, the CDR3 is TGTGCCAGCAGTTACAACGGCTACGAGCAGTACTTC.

This clonotype was observed at least ten times. The chain joins TRBV12-3 or TRBV12-4 to TRBJ2-2; D gene ambiguous. The length of the CDR3 is 15 residues. V was pared by 3 bases and J by 0 bases, with 8 bases between. For the CDR3, the DNA is TGTGCCAGCAGTTTTGGTCAGTCGAACACCGGGGAGCTGTTTTTT. Translation gives CASSFGQSNTGELFF.

This clonotype turned up a few times. The chain joins TRBV19 to TRBJ1-1, with unresolved D. CDR3 length equals 19 residues. V dropped 5 bases and J dropped 2 bases, with 27 bases sitting between them. Germline V gene lookup returns CDR1 LNHDA and CDR2 SQIVND (reference sequence). Here the CDR3 DNA reads TGTGCCAGTAGTCTCAACCCCCTCATCCCGGTGGAGAAAAACACTGAAGCTTTCTTT. As protein: CASSLNPLIPVEKNTEAFF.

This clonotype was observed a few times. V gene TRBV29-1 combines with J gene TRBJ1-2; no clear D. Trimming left V 2 bases short and J 5 bases short, with 18 bases between. In germline, CDR1 is SQVTM, CDR2 ANQGSEA. CDR3 length equals 15 residues. The CDR3, as DNA: TGCAGCGTTGAAATAGAAACTCAGCAATTTTATGGCTACACCTTC. This translates into CSVEIETQQFYGYTF.

The table lists this clonotype with many counts. The chain combines TRBV21-1 with TRBJ1-6. TRBV21-1 is tagged as a pseudogene. This CDR3 has 17 amino acids. This CDR3 reads CASSKKWARSGYSPLHF. The CDR3 DNA sequence: TGTGCCAGCAGCAAAAAATGGGCCAGAAGCGGATATTCACCCCTCCACTTT.